One sample yielded the 9 T cell receptor beta chains listed below, sequenced in a study of cytomegalovirus exposure and HLA in healthy donors (dated by TCRdb to the late 2010s). The protocol used for the library was the immunoSEQ multiplex PCR assay. For the multiplex PCR, a mixture combining 60 forward primers for TCR Vbeta segments and 13 reverse primers for TCR Jbeta segments was used. TCRdb limited this immuneACCESS table to in-frame rearrangements with V and J called. A share of clones is missing; checked studies link under half to unresolved V genes, and the rest is unexplained. The sample has about 180,000 clones on record, more than 70% of them singletons. The ten largest clonotypes hold around 1.4% of the sample. The sequencing input was PBMCs. The receptors derive from a girl aged 10-17 years in good health and CMV-seropositive.

The V and J genes are TRBV10-3 and TRBJ1-1; D not certain. Germline-derived CDR1 and CDR2 are ENHRY and SYGVKD. The CDR3 runs to 12 residues. V lost 7 bases, J lost 0 bases, and 6 bases lay in between. The CDR3 loop is CAINSLNTEAFF. CDR3 DNA sequence: TGTGCCATCAACAGCTTGAACACTGAAGCTTTCTTT.

The chain links TRBV27 to TRBJ1-2; 7 bases line up with TRBD1. Looked up from germline, CDR1 is MNHEY and CDR2 is SMNVEV (reference sequence). The CDR3 covers 13 residues. With V trimmed by 4 bases and J by 8 bases, 7 bases remained unmatched. The CDR3: CASSSTGARGYTF. The CDR3 nucleotides read TGTGCCAGCAGTTCAACAGGGGCGCGAGGCTACACCTTC.

The J gene is TRBJ2-1, the V gene TRBV27; 10 bases map to TRBD2. With V trimmed by 2 bases and J by 9 bases, 7 bases remained unmatched. In germline, CDR1 is MNHEY, CDR2 SMNVEV (reference sequence). CDR3 length: 15 residues. DNA for the CDR3: TGTGCCAGCAGTTTACAACCTAGCGGGAGAATTGAGCAGTTCTTC. Its protein product is CASSLQPSGRIEQFF.

CDR3 amino acids: CAISALGASTYEQYF. For the CDR3, the DNA is TGTGCCATCAGTGCGTTGGGGGCATCTACCTACGAGCAGTACTTC. The chain uses TRBV10-3 and TRBJ2-7; TRBD1 is a possible D gene (6 bases). The V end was cut by 4 bases, the J end by 2 bases, with 15 bases between. The CDR3 totals 15 residues. Germline V gene lookup returns CDR1 ENHRY and CDR2 SYGVKD.

This clone was seen only once. The rearrangement joins TRBV4-2 to TRBJ2-3; D may be TRBD2 (6 bases). Trimming took off 2 bases at V and 6 bases at J, with 21 bases between the two ends. CDR1 LGHNA and CDR2 YNFKEQ come from the germline V gene. The CDR3 extends over 17 amino acids. The CDR3 DNA reads as TGTGCCAGCAGCCAAATTTGTGCTAGCGCCCCATATGATACGCAGTATTTT. Its protein product is CASSQICASAPYDTQYF.

This rearrangement joins TRBV18 to TRBJ1-2; D is ambiguous. V was cut by 3 bases and J by 8 bases, with 19 bases left in between. Germline V CDR1 and CDR2: KGHSH, LQKENI. This CDR3 has 15 residues. CDR3 sequence: CASSPPIATVGGYTF. DNA of the CDR3: TGTGCCAGCTCACCCCCTATAGCGACGGTGGGAGGCTACACCTTC. The full variable domain, its missing parts supplied by reference TRBV18 and TRBJ1-2, is NAGVMQNPRHLVRRRGQEARLRCSPMKGHSHVYWYRQLPEEGLKFMVYLQKENIIDESGMPKERFSAEFPKEGPSILRIQQVVRGDSAAYFCASSPPIATVGGYTFGSGTRLTVV.

The V gene is TRBV25-1, the J gene TRBJ2-1, with a possible D match to TRBD2 (5 bases). This CDR3 comprises 16 residues. From germline, CDR1 is MGHDK and CDR2 SYGVNS. V was shortened by 2 bases and J by 6 bases, with 17 bases between the two germline ends. This chain's CDR3 is CASSEPWRPLFNEQFF. Written as DNA, the CDR3 is TGTGCCAGCAGTGAACCGTGGAGGCCCCTATTCAATGAGCAGTTCTTC. Filled out from reference TRBV25-1 and TRBJ2-1, the complete variable domain reads EADIYQTPRYLVIGTGKKITLECSQTMGHDKMYWYQQDPGMELHLIHYSYGVNSTEKGDLSSESTVSRIRTEHFPLTLESARPSHTSQYLCASSEPWRPLFNEQFFGPGTRLTVL.

The chain uses TRBV10-1 and TRBJ1-2; possibly TRBD1 for D (6 bases). Germline V gene lookup returns CDR1 WNHNN and CDR2 SYGVQD (reference sequence). V lost 5 bases, J lost 4 bases, and 11 bases lay in between. The CDR3 runs 13 residues. CDR3 bases: TGCGCCAGCAGTCCCGACAGGTCCTATGGCTACACCTTC. It encodes CASSPDRSYGYTF.

This chain joins TRBV7-9 and TRBJ2-1, with a tentative D call TRBD2 (6 bases). The CDR3 covers 14 residues. The germline V gene encodes CDR1 SEHNR and CDR2 FQNEAQ (reference sequence). Trimming pared 5 bases from V and 9 bases from J, leaving 17 bases between. The CDR3 protein is CASSRGDVGGEQFF. The CDR3 nucleotides read TGTGCCAGCAGCCGAGGGGATGTGGGGGGTGAGCAGTTCTTC.